These 2 T cell receptor beta chains came from one sample sequenced in a study of T cell responses to AZD1222 COVID-19 vaccine. This table comes from immunoSEQ multiplex PCR, and its TCRdb copy is limited to in-frame clones, with some not included. Altogether approximately 93,000 clones are present, approximately 90% being singletons, with the ten largest covering 5.5%. The sequences come from peripheral blood, collected 28 days after the second AZD1222 dose. Source of these receptors: an adult who received the AZD1222 COVID-19 vaccine.

The chain recombines TRBV30 with TRBJ2-6; the D is unclear. Germline CDR1 is GTSNPN and CDR2 is SVGIG (reference sequence). The CDR3 has 16 residues. Deletions cut 0 bases from V and 0 bases from J, with 9 bases between. CDR3: CAWSVSYSSGANVLTF. For the CDR3, the DNA is TGTGCCTGGAGTGTATCATATAGCTCTGGGGCCAACGTCCTGACTTTC.

The rearrangement links TRBV4-1 to TRBJ1-3; a possible D gene is TRBD1 (5 bases). The CDR3 spans 15 residues. The germline CDR1 and CDR2 sequences are MGHRA and YSYEKL. Trimming took 4 bases from V and 4 from J, leaving 14 bases between them. The CDR3 DNA follows: TGCGCCAGCAGCCCCCTCTGGGGGGAAGGAAACACCATATATTTT. Protein product: CASSPLWGEGNTIYF.